One sample yielded the 14 T cell receptor beta chains listed below, sequenced in a study of identical twins. TCRdb reprocessed the 5' RACE reads via MiXCR and lists one record per CDR3 protein. The table records hundreds of thousands of distinct CDR3 sequences, around 12% of them present only once. These data also featured in a second study, about yellow fever vaccine responses in identical twins.

Sequenced: CD8+ T cells sorted from blood. Receptors were obtained from a woman aged 18-35 years in good health.

The chain is built from TRBV7-2 and TRBJ2-5; the match to TRBD1 covers 12 bases. V shed 4 bases, J shed 5 bases, and the junction held 8 bases outside the gene matches. The germline CDR1 and CDR2 sequences are SGHTA and FQGNSA. The CDR3 spans 16 residues. CDR3 coding DNA: TGTGCCAGCAGCTGGACCGGGACAGGGGGCCGGGAGACCCAGTACTTC. Translation gives CASSWTGTGGRETQYF.

This rearrangement joins TRBV12-3 or TRBV12-4 to TRBJ1-2; D perhaps matches TRBD1 (5 bases). This CDR3 is built from 14 residues. Trimming stripped 5 bases from V and 4 bases from J, with 14 bases between. CDR3 in amino acids: CASSPGGGSYGYTF. CDR3 nucleotide sequence: TGTGCCAGCAGTCCCGGTGGGGGATCCTATGGCTACACCTTC.

The rearrangement joins TRBV13 to TRBJ2-7, with D tentatively TRBD1 (5 bases). The CDR3 contains 14 residues. V was cut by 3 bases and J by 3 bases, with 12 bases left in between. Germline CDR1 PRHDT, CDR2 FYEKMQ (reference sequence). CDR3 protein: CASSFLQAFYEQYF. Written as DNA, the CDR3 is TGTGCCAGCAGCTTTTTACAGGCGTTCTACGAGCAGTACTTC.

The chain links TRBV28 to TRBJ2-3; 8 positions agree with TRBD1. From germline, CDR1 is MDHEN and CDR2 SYDVKM. Germline trimming cut 5 bases from V and 6 bases from J; bases unmatched to any gene: 10. The CDR3 loop spans 15 amino acids. CDR3 protein: CASSQLETGADTQYF. The CDR3, as DNA: TGTGCCAGCAGTCAACTTGAGACAGGGGCCGATACGCAGTATTTT.

V gene TRBV19 combines with J gene TRBJ2-4; possibly TRBD1 for D (6 bases). The CDR3 is 14 residues long. Deletions cut 11 bases from V and 6 bases from J, with 20 bases between. The germline gives CDR1 LNHDA, CDR2 SQIVND (reference sequence). CDR3 residues: CAVQVDRSGNIQYF. The CDR3 DNA reads TGTGCCGTACAGGTCGACAGGTCTGGAAACATTCAGTACTTC.

The rearrangement links TRBV28 to TRBJ2-7; D is unresolved. Trimming shortened V by 6 bases and J by 4 bases, and 16 bases separated the two germline ends. Germline V gene sequence: CDR1 MDHEN, CDR2 SYDVKM. The CDR3 runs to 14 residues. The CDR3 DNA reads as TGTGCCAGCAGCCCAGATAAGGTCGGGTACGAGCAGTACTTC. Its translation: CASSPDKVGYEQYF.

This clonotype was recorded a few times. V and J are TRBV6-6 and TRBJ2-3; possible D gene TRBD2, 6 bases. Germline V gene sequence: CDR1 MNHNY, CDR2 SVGAGI (reference sequence). V was shortened by 2 bases and J by 10 bases, with 13 bases between the two germline ends. This CDR3 region has 13 residues. This chain's CDR3 is CASSYRASEAQYF. Written as DNA, the CDR3 is TGTGCCAGCAGTTACCGAGCTAGCGAGGCGCAGTATTTT.

This clonotype was seen more than once but under ten times. CDR3 amino acids: CASSLAPQASGANVLTF. The CDR3 bases are TGTGCCAGCAGCTTAGCCCCACAGGCCTCTGGGGCCAACGTCCTGACTTTC. This chain links TRBV7-6 with TRBJ2-6, with D tentatively TRBD1 (5 bases). This CDR3 contains 17 residues. V was trimmed by 0 bases and J by 0 bases, leaving 9 bases between them. CDR1 SGHVS and CDR2 FNYEAQ come from the germline V gene. The whole variable domain, remainder taken from reference TRBV7-6 and TRBJ2-6, is GAGVSQSPRYKVTKRGQDVALRCDPISGHVSLYWYRQALGQGPEFLTYFNYEAQQDKSGLPNDRFSAERPEGSISTLTIQRTEQRDSAMYRCASSLAPQASGANVLTFGAGSRLTVL.

The J gene is TRBJ2-5, the V gene TRBV15; D assignment may be TRBD1 or TRBD2 (5 bases each). V gave up 0 bases and J gave up 4 bases, with 12 bases separating them. CDR3 length: 15 residues. The germline gives CDR1 LNHNV, CDR2 YYDKDF (reference sequence). CDR3 protein: CATSRDMGVGETQYF. The CDR3 coding sequence is TGTGCCACCAGCAGAGATATGGGGGTGGGAGAGACCCAGTACTTC. The full variable domain, its missing parts supplied by reference TRBV15 and TRBJ2-5, is DAMVIQNPRYQVTQFGKPVTLSCSQTLNHNVMYWYQQKSSQAPKLLFHYYDKDFNNEADTPDNFQSRRPNTSFCFLDIRSPGLGDTAMYLCATSRDMGVGETQYFGPGTRLLVL.

The CDR3 spells CASSLGWREGHETQYF. The DNA of the CDR3 is TGTGCCAGCAGCTTGGGGTGGCGGGAGGGCCACGAGACCCAGTACTTC. The chain couples TRBV5-5 to TRBJ2-5, with TRBD2 matching over 9 bases. The junction had 8 bases not matched to a gene; V was cut back by 0 bases and J by 5 bases. The germline V gene has CDR1 SGHKS and CDR2 YYEKEE (reference sequence). The CDR3 runs 16 residues.

There are a few counts of this clonotype. The V and J genes are TRBV27 and TRBJ2-5, with 8 bases aligning to TRBD1. The germline V gene encodes CDR1 MNHEY and CDR2 SMNVEV (reference sequence). V lost 8 bases, J lost 2 bases, and 7 bases stayed unmatched. The CDR3 extends over 14 amino acids. The CDR3 coding sequence is TGTGCCAGCTCGAAAGGGGACAGGCAAGAGACCCAGTACTTC. Protein product: CASSKGDRQETQYF.

The chain joins TRBV18 to TRBJ1-1; no firm D call. The CDR3 contains 13 residues. Looked up from germline, CDR1 is KGHSH and CDR2 is LQKENI. Trimming left V 6 bases short and J 8 bases short, with 16 bases between. The CDR3 DNA reads as TGTGCCAGCTCTTGGGCTGATGGGTACGAAGCTTTCTTT. Residues: CASSWADGYEAFF.

The rearrangement uses TRBV7-8 and TRBJ2-1; 10 bases fit TRBD2. J lost 5 bases, V lost 5 bases, and 9 bases had no gene match. The CDR3 sequence is 16 residues long. Looked up from germline, CDR1 is SGHVS and CDR2 is FQNEAQ. The CDR3 is CASSHPGTSVNNEQFF. CDR3 nucleotide sequence: TGTGCCAGCAGCCATCCGGGGACTAGCGTAAACAATGAGCAGTTCTTC.

The chain links TRBV28 to TRBJ2-1; 9 positions match TRBD2. Germline trimming cut 6 bases from V and 4 bases from J; bases unmatched to any gene: 7. The germline CDR1 and CDR2 sequences are MDHEN and SYDVKM. This CDR3 has 15 amino acids. The CDR3 bases are TGTGCCAGCAGCCAAACAGGACTAGCGTACAATGAGCAGTTCTTC. It yields the protein CASSQTGLAYNEQFF.